The 27 T cell receptor beta chains reported below all come from one sample, sequenced in a study of blood T cells in healthy people across ages. PCR was performed a second time for about 7 to 12 cycles using a sample-barcoded 5' primer and a J-beta primer mix. Each CDR3 protein is one row after TCRdb ran MiXCR on the 5' RACE reads. The sample carries roughly 900,000 distinct CDR3 sequences, around 48% recorded once. The source material was blood. These receptor sequences come from a man between 25 and 39 years old in good health.

The chain is built from TRBV20-1 and TRBJ1-2; 9 bases fit TRBD1. CDR3 length: 14 residues. The ends lost 4 bases at V and 2 bases at J; junction bases unmatched: 5. CDR1 and CDR2 from the germline V gene are DFQATT and SNEGSKA (reference sequence). CDR3 sequence (DNA): TGCAGTGCTATACAGGGGGCGCGGAACTATGGCTACACCTTC. As protein: CSAIQGARNYGYTF.

Only a few counts were recorded for this clonotype. The V gene is TRBV24-1, the J gene TRBJ2-5, with D perhaps being TRBD1 or TRBD2 (5 bases each). The CDR3 contains 15 residues. Per germline, CDR1 KGHDR and CDR2 SFDVKD. V was pared by 3 bases and J by 4 bases, with 14 bases between. The CDR3 region has the DNA TGTGCCACCAGTGATCCGCCGGCAGGGAGAGAGACCCAGTACTTC. It is translated as CATSDPPAGRETQYF.

The CDR3 nucleotides are TGCGCCAGCAGCGGGAGCCCGGGACAGGGATATAGCAATCAGCCCCAGCATTTT. Protein product: CASSGSPGQGYSNQPQHF. This chain connects TRBV4-1 to TRBJ1-5; TRBD1 agrees at 9 bases. V dropped 5 bases and J dropped 0; count of bases not matched to a gene: 11. The CDR3 extends over 18 amino acids. Per germline, CDR1 MGHRA and CDR2 YSYEKL.

With respect to this clonotype: A much bigger clone sits one base away, suggesting this may be a read error. This sequence joins TRBV6-1 and TRBJ2-1, with a weak D call TRBD2 (6 bases). The CDR3 runs to 13 residues. Per the germline V gene, CDR1 is MNHNS and CDR2 is SASEGT. The CDR3 protein is CAGSLLASGEQFF. CDR3 DNA sequence: TGTGCCGGCAGTTTGCTAGCGTCGGGTGAGCAGTTCTTC.

This chain links TRBV6-2 or TRBV6-3 with TRBJ1-1, with a weak D call TRBD1 (5 bases). Per germline, CDR1 MNHEY and CDR2 SVGEGT. The V gene lost 7 bases and the J gene lost 3 bases, with 9 bases spanning the gap. The CDR3 runs 12 residues. CDR3 region: CASTRGYTEAFF. The CDR3 DNA is TGTGCCAGCACCCGGGGGTACACTGAAGCTTTCTTT.

This clonotype was picked up many times. The chain combines TRBV5-1 with TRBJ1-4; weak D call: TRBD1 (5 bases). V shed 3 bases and J shed 7 bases, with 13 bases lying between them. This CDR3 is built from 14 residues. Germline-derived CDR1 and CDR2 are SGHRS and YFSETQ. CDR3 bases: TGCGCCAGCAGCTCGGCCGGACATGGTGAAAAACTGTTTTTT. Translation: CASSSAGHGEKLFF.

A word on this clonotype: It may be a read error: a sequence one base away is much more abundant. The genes are TRBV10-3 and TRBJ2-1; 8 bases line up with TRBD1. The DNA end is more similar to TRBJ2-7, so the J call may be wrong. Germline CDR1 is ENHRY and CDR2 is SYGVKD. The CDR3 is 17 residues long. CDR3 amino acids: CAISRGISGGSYNEQYF. The DNA for the CDR3 is TGTGCCATCAGTCGGGGGATATCAGGGGGCTCCTACAATGAGCAGTACTTC.

J is TRBJ2-1 and V is TRBV10-3, with D possibly being TRBD1 (6 bases). CDR3 length equals 12 residues. CDR1 is ENHRY, CDR2 SYGVKD, per germline. With 4 bases removed from V and 8 bases from J, the gap between germline ends came to 9 bases. This CDR3 is CAISVRGDEQFF. CDR3 bases: TGTGCCATCAGTGTCAGGGGAGATGAGCAGTTCTTC.

The CDR3 sequence: CASSSTGSDTQYF. The CDR3 coding sequence is TGTGCCAGCAGCTCGACAGGCTCCGATACGCAGTATTTT. The chain combines TRBV7-3 with TRBJ2-3; tentatively, D is TRBD1 (6 bases). CDR3 length equals 13 residues. Looked up from germline, CDR1 is SGHTA and CDR2 is FQGTGA. The ends were cut back, 4 bases at V and 6 bases at J, with 11 bases in the middle.

The gene calls are TRBV29-1 and TRBJ2-7, with a tentative D call TRBD1 (7 bases). The V gene's germline CDR1 is SQVTM and CDR2 ANQGSEA. V lost 4 bases, J lost 0 bases, and 16 bases lay in between. This CDR3 spans 15 amino acids. CDR3 sequence (DNA): TGCAGCGTTGGAATAGGCAGGGGGGTCTCCTACGAGCAGTACTTC. It is translated as CSVGIGRGVSYEQYF.

The CDR3 sequence: CASSAGDPDTQYF. CDR3 coding DNA: TGTGCCAGCAGCGCGGGGGACCCAGATACGCAGTATTTT. The chain employs TRBV25-1 and TRBJ2-3; 7 positions agree with TRBD2. Trimming removed 6 bases from V and 4 bases from J; junction bases left unmatched: 4. Germline loops: CDR1 MGHDK, CDR2 SYGVNS. CDR3 size: 13 residues.

This clonotype has just a few counts. The rearrangement links TRBV20-1 to TRBJ2-1; 7 bases are a match to TRBD1. Germline CDR1 and CDR2: DFQATT and SNEGSKA (reference sequence). Unmatched junction bases numbered 4, after V lost 5 bases and J lost 6 bases. The CDR3 has 12 amino acids. In DNA form, the CDR3 reads TGCAGTGCTGCAGGACAGGCCAATGAGCAGTTCTTC. The encoded protein is CSAAGQANEQFF.

V is TRBV7-2 and J is TRBJ1-6, with D maybe TRBD1 (5 bases). Germline V gene data show CDR1 as SGHTA and CDR2 as FQGNSA. Trimming removed 5 bases from V and 0 bases from J, with 11 bases in between. CDR3 length: 16 amino acids. CDR3 loop: CASSPGAYSYNSPLHF. The CDR3 DNA follows: TGTGCCAGCAGCCCCGGGGCTTACTCCTATAATTCACCCCTCCACTTT.

The J gene is TRBJ2-1, the V gene TRBV9; D is uncertain. Germline CDR1 SGDLS, CDR2 YYNGEE. The ends were cut back, 0 bases at V and 0 bases at J, with 7 bases in the middle. The CDR3 consists of 15 residues. The CDR3 here is CASSVDTSSYNEQFF. The CDR3 DNA is TGTGCCAGCAGCGTAGACACCAGCTCCTACAATGAGCAGTTCTTC. Supplemented by reference TRBV9 and TRBJ2-1, the full variable domain reads DSGVTQTPKHLITATGQRVTLRCSPRSGDLSVYWYQQSLDQGLQFLIQYYNGEERAKGNILERFSAQQFPDLHSELNLSSLELGDSALYFCASSVDTSSYNEQFFGPGTRLTVL.

The genes are TRBV6-5 and TRBJ1-5; D is possibly TRBD1 (6 bases). The CDR3 consists of 15 residues. The germline V and J ends were trimmed by 6 bases and 3 bases, with 15 bases remaining between them. Germline lookup yields CDR1 MNHEY and CDR2 SVGAGI. CDR3 bases: TGTGCCAGCAGAATCAGCGGACAGCTCAATCAGCCCCAGCATTTT. Encoded protein: CASRISGQLNQPQHF.

This rearrangement joins TRBV5-1 to TRBJ2-1; 10 bases are a match to TRBD1. Germline CDR1 and CDR2: SGHRS and YFSETQ. Trimming took 4 bases from V and 7 from J; bases not matched to a gene: 11. CDR3 size: 16 residues. The CDR3 DNA follows: TGCGCCAGCAGCCCAGATTTGGGACAGGGGACGAATGAGCAGTTCTTC. It yields the protein CASSPDLGQGTNEQFF.

This chain connects TRBV5-1 to TRBJ2-3; no definite D call. Trimming pared 4 bases from V and 5 bases from J, leaving 11 bases between. The V gene's germline CDR1 is SGHRS and CDR2 YFSETQ. CDR3 length equals 13 residues. This CDR3 is CASSQVSGDTQYF. For the CDR3, the DNA is TGCGCCAGCAGCCAGGTGTCCGGAGATACGCAGTATTTT.

The J gene is TRBJ2-7, the V gene TRBV5-1, with D hard to call. Trimming took 7 bases from V and 3 from J, leaving 5 bases between them. Per germline, CDR1 SGHRS and CDR2 YFSETQ. The CDR3 has 10 residues. The CDR3 here is CASQDYEQYF. The CDR3 region has the DNA TGCGCCAGCCAGGACTACGAGCAGTACTTC.

V usage is TRBV25-1 and J usage is TRBJ1-4, with D unclear. In germline, CDR1 is MGHDK, CDR2 SYGVNS. The CDR3 spans 13 residues. The V gene lost 3 bases and the J gene lost 7 bases, with 9 bases spanning the gap. The CDR3 sequence is CASSDPGSEKLFF. The CDR3 DNA reads TGTGCCAGCAGTGACCCGGGGTCTGAAAAACTGTTTTTT.

This clonotype was seen only a few times. A single base separates this from a much larger clone, so it may be a read error. This chain uses TRBV2 with TRBJ2-1; 7 nucleotides align to TRBD1. Trimming cost V 7 bases and J 3 bases; bases outside gene matches: 6. The CDR3 has 14 amino acids. Looked up from germline, CDR1 is SNHLY and CDR2 is FYNNEI. CDR3 in DNA: TGTGCCAGCACCAGACAGGGCTTCTACAATGAGCAGTTCTTC. Its protein is CASTRQGFYNEQFF.

The V gene is TRBV10-3, the J gene TRBJ2-1; a possible D gene is TRBD2 (6 bases). Germline CDR1 reads ENHRY; CDR2 reads SYGVKD. V was shortened by 0 bases and J by 8 bases, with 17 bases between the two germline ends. This CDR3 spans 16 amino acids. Written as DNA, the CDR3 is TGTGCCATCAGTGAGTCGGGGCGGCTACCGGGAGATGAGCAGTTCTTC. Translation gives CAISESGRLPGDEQFF.

The chain uses TRBV6-1 and TRBJ2-7, with D perhaps matching TRBD2 (6 bases). V dropped 2 bases and J dropped 0 bases, with 14 bases sitting between them. Germline CDR1 MNHNS, CDR2 SASEGT. The CDR3 spans 16 residues. The CDR3 protein is CASSEKGGPFSYEQYF. DNA of the CDR3: TGTGCCAGCAGTGAAAAGGGAGGCCCCTTCTCCTACGAGCAGTACTTC.

This clonotype was seen a handful of times. This chain connects TRBV7-2 to TRBJ1-5; D unclear. The V gene's germline CDR1 is SGHTA and CDR2 FQGNSA. The CDR3 contains 14 residues. With 1 base removed from V and 9 bases from J, the gap between germline ends came to 13 bases. CDR3 loop: CASSLGLPGRPQHF. Written as DNA, the CDR3 is TGTGCCAGCAGCTTAGGGCTGCCCGGGCGGCCCCAGCATTTT. The whole variable domain, remainder taken from reference TRBV7-2 and TRBJ1-5, is GAGVSQSPSNKVTEKGKDVELRCDPISGHTALYWYRQSLGQGLEFLIYFQGNSAPDKSGLPSDRFSAERTGGSVSTLTIQRTQQEDSAVYLCASSLGLPGRPQHFGDGTRLSIL.

The chain joins TRBV4-1 to TRBJ1-2; a weak D match, TRBD1 (6 bases). The germline V gene has CDR1 MGHRA and CDR2 YSYEKL. The CDR3 length is 16 residues. The germline V and J ends were trimmed by 1 base and 7 bases, with 19 bases remaining between them. CDR3 region: CASSQGSGDVTRGYTF. For the CDR3, the DNA is TGCGCCAGCAGCCAAGGATCAGGGGACGTTACTCGTGGCTACACCTTC.

This sequence joins TRBV12-3 or TRBV12-4 and TRBJ2-7, with TRBD2 identical over 12 bases. TRBJ2-5 matches the DNA end more closely, so the J call is doubtful. This CDR3 contains 16 residues. The CDR3 nucleotides read TGTGCCAGCAGTCCCCTAGCGGGGGGGCCTTTCGAGACCCAGTACTTC. This encodes CASSPLAGGPFETQYF.

This chain joins TRBV28 and TRBJ2-7; TRBD2 matches 9 bases. The CDR3 has 19 residues. Germline lookup yields CDR1 MDHEN and CDR2 SYDVKM. J lost 4 bases, V lost 6 bases, and 22 bases had no gene match. The CDR3 nucleotides read TGTGCCAGCAGCATCTCGTGGAGCGGGGGGTATACCTCCCAATACGAGCAGTACTTC. Its protein is CASSISWSGGYTSQYEQYF.

The gene calls are TRBV20-1 and TRBJ2-5; D remains unclear. V was cut by 3 bases and J by 0 bases, with 8 bases left in between. The germline gives CDR1 DFQATT, CDR2 SNEGSKA (reference sequence). This CDR3 is built from 13 residues. This CDR3 reads CSASILYQETQYF. The CDR3, as DNA: TGCAGTGCTAGTATACTGTACCAAGAGACCCAGTACTTC.